This T cell receptor beta chain was sequenced in a study of T cell repertoires in cytomegalovirus infection. Overall study: Based on public TCR beta signatures, there were indications of CMV infection and of a matching HLA type.

Study-wide findings and caveats: There were carriers of CMV plus the relevant HLA, and cumulative public TCR beta family frequency identified them. Dominant in the ex vivo response were TCR beta clonotypes restricted by HLA-C and specific for CMV.

TCRdb used MiXCR to reprocess the reads, holding one entry per CDR3 protein. The table lists 450,000 to 600,000 distinct CDR3 sequences, roughly 10% of them singletons. There are many counts of this clonotype. What it binds is not known. Germline V gene data show CDR1 as MNHEY and CDR2 as SMNVEV (reference sequence). The ends were cut back, 4 bases at V and 9 bases at J, with 19 bases in the middle. The CDR3 totals 14 residues. Input material: PBMCs. This chain connects TRBV27 to TRBJ2-7; D may be TRBD1 (6 bases). The sequence was collected from a human donor in good health (CMV status not recorded). Some clones in this sample may be carry-over from other donors' samples. CDR3 loop: CASSSTGTSPRQYF. As DNA, the CDR3 is TGTGCCAGCAGTTCAACTGGGACATCCCCGAGGCAGTACTTC.